These 2 T cell receptor beta chains came from one sample sequenced in a study of technical replicates of blood from a few donors. Method: immunoSEQ multiplex PCR; TCRdb's copy keeps in-frame clones and lacks some. The sample lists about 79,000 clones; 85% to 95% were seen once. The specimen was T cells isolated from PBMCs. Source of these receptors: a human donor in good health.

V gene TRBV10-3 combines with J gene TRBJ1-5, with 8 bases that match TRBD1. CDR1 and CDR2 from the germline V gene are ENHRY and SYGVKD. V lost 4 bases, J lost 2 bases, and 4 bases stayed unmatched. The CDR3 loop spans 15 amino acids. The DNA for the CDR3 is TGTGCCATCAGTGGCCCGGACAGGGGCAATCAGCCCCAGCATTTT. Translating it yields CAISGPDRGNQPQHF.

This chain uses TRBV28 with TRBJ2-1, with 7 bases that match TRBD1. Germline V gives CDR1 MDHEN, CDR2 SYDVKM. The CDR3 is made up of 16 amino acids. V shed 5 bases, J shed 7 bases, and the junction held 14 bases outside the gene matches. CDR3 residues: CASSTRKGGLRNEQFF. CDR3 bases: TGTGCCAGCAGTACCAGGAAAGGGGGCTTAAGGAATGAGCAGTTCTTC. Full variable domain (remainder filled in from reference TRBV28 and TRBJ2-1): DVKVTQSSRYLVKRTGEKVFLECVQDMDHENMFWYRQDPGLGLRLIYFSYDVKMKEKGDIPEGYSVSREKKERFSLILESASTNQTSMYLCASSTRKGGLRNEQFFGPGTRLTVL.